One and the same sample provided the 14 T cell receptor beta chains below, sequenced in a study of T cell repertoires in cytomegalovirus infection. Using its own MiXCR run on the reads, TCRdb lists one record per CDR3 protein. The profile shows more than 200,000 distinct CDR3 sequences, over 8% of them singletons. The sample consisted of PBMCs. The receptors originated from a human donor in good health (CMV status not recorded). Some clones in this sample may be carry-over from other donors' samples.

This clonotype appeared a few times. This chain links TRBV15 with TRBJ2-3; no clear D. The germline V gene has CDR1 LNHNV and CDR2 YYDKDF (reference sequence). The CDR3 sequence is 12 residues long. With 0 bases removed from V and 8 bases from J, the gap between germline ends came to 6 bases. For the CDR3, the DNA is TGTGCCACCAGCAGAGATCTTGGTACGCAGTATTTT. Its protein product is CATSRDLGTQYF.

This clonotype has a count of ten or more. The J gene is TRBJ1-5, the V gene TRBV28, with D unresolved. Germline lookup yields CDR1 MDHEN and CDR2 SYDVKM. This CDR3 spans 14 amino acids. The germline V and J ends were trimmed by 8 bases and 0 bases, with 11 bases remaining between them. The CDR3, as DNA: TGTGCCAGCGCCCCCCCGGGTAGCAATCAGCCCCAGCATTTT. Its translation is CASAPPGSNQPQHF.

This clonotype was counted many times. The chain uses TRBV6-5 and TRBJ2-7, with D possibly being TRBD1 (6 bases). CDR3 length equals 12 residues. V lost 2 bases and J 6 bases, leaving 8 bases between the germline ends. CDR1 is MNHEY and CDR2 is SVGAGI in the germline V gene. CDR3 DNA: TGTGCCAGCAGTTACATAGGGGGCGAGCAGTACTTC. Amino acid sequence: CASSYIGGEQYF.

This clonotype was seen at least ten times. This rearrangement joins TRBV12-3 or TRBV12-4 to TRBJ2-7; 13 nucleotides match TRBD2. The junction had 15 bases not matched to a gene; V was cut back by 1 base and J by 0 bases. CDR3 length: 21 amino acids. The CDR3 DNA reads TGTGCCAGCAGTTTAGGACGAGGGCGCGGGACTAGCGGGACAATCTCCTACGAGCAGTACTTC. This encodes CASSLGRGRGTSGTISYEQYF.

At least ten counts were recorded for this clonotype. The chain employs TRBV7-2 and TRBJ2-1; D might be TRBD1 (5 bases). This CDR3 is 14 amino acids long. CDR1 and CDR2 from the germline V gene are SGHTA and FQGNSA. Trimming took off 2 bases at V and 14 bases at J, with 19 bases between the two ends. The CDR3 loop reads CASSLFQGSDGEFF. CDR3 DNA sequence: TGTGCCAGCAGCTTATTTCAGGGTTCGGATGGGGAGTTCTTC.

The table lists this clonotype with a few counts. V and J are TRBV27 and TRBJ1-4; 8 bases fit TRBD1. Losses at the gene ends were 1 base for V and 7 bases for J; bases not matched to a gene: 8. The CDR3 consists of 16 residues. CDR1 and CDR2 from the germline V gene are MNHEY and SMNVEV (reference sequence). Written as DNA, the CDR3 is TGTGCCAGCAGTTTATGGCAGGGGGCAGGAGTTGAAAAACTGTTTTTT. Translating gives CASSLWQGAGVEKLFF.

This clonotype has at least ten counts. The J gene is TRBJ2-3, the V gene TRBV19; D is uncertain. CDR3 size: 13 residues. CDR1 is LNHDA, CDR2 SQIVND, per germline (reference sequence). With 7 bases removed from V and 0 bases from J, the gap between germline ends came to 8 bases. The CDR3 DNA is TGTGCCAGTACCTTCTCTAGCACAGATACGCAGTATTTT. Translation gives CASTFSSTDTQYF.

This clonotype was seen many times. V gene TRBV7-2 combines with J gene TRBJ2-5; D gene ambiguous. The CDR3 has 14 residues. V gave up 6 bases and J gave up 1 base, with 12 bases separating them. In germline, CDR1 is SGHTA, CDR2 FQGNSA. This CDR3 is CASRVGSLQETQYF. The DNA of the CDR3 is TGTGCCAGCAGGGTTGGCTCCCTCCAAGAGACCCAGTACTTC.

The sample holds many counts of this clonotype. In DNA form, the CDR3 reads TGTGCCAGCAGCTTAGTGACCCTAGCGGGAGACACCGGGGAGCTGTTTTTT. Protein sequence: CASSLVTLAGDTGELFF. The chain recombines TRBV7-8 with TRBJ2-2, with 10 bases aligning to TRBD2. This CDR3 comprises 17 residues. Germline lookup yields CDR1 SGHVS and CDR2 FQNEAQ. With 1 base clipped from V and 3 bases from J, the junction kept 5 bases outside the gene matches.

The chain couples TRBV19 to TRBJ1-1; D is possibly TRBD1 (6 bases). CDR1 and CDR2 (germline): LNHDA, SQIVND (reference sequence). Trimming stripped 9 bases from V and 1 base from J, with 9 bases between. The CDR3 is 12 residues long. CDR3 nucleotide sequence: TGTGCCAGCCTGGACAGGAACACTGAAGCTTTCTTT. Residues: CASLDRNTEAFF.

Concerning this clonotype itself: This may stem from a read error, because a much larger clone lies one nucleotide away. The chain recombines TRBV6-8 with TRBJ2-1; the D gene is possibly TRBD2 (6 bases). The length of the CDR3 is 14 residues. Trimming took 7 bases from V and 3 from J, leaving 13 bases between them. Germline CDR1 and CDR2: MNHGY and SAAAGT. The CDR3 loop is CASTTGGIYNEQFF. The CDR3 nucleotides read TGTGCCAGCACCACGGGCGGGATCTACAATGAGCAGTTCTTC.

This clonotype was detected ten times or more. J is TRBJ2-5 and V is TRBV7-2; 9 bases line up with TRBD2. This CDR3 is 16 amino acids long. After removal of 5 bases from V and 5 bases from J, the junction contained 12 bases not matched to a gene. Germline V gene data show CDR1 as SGHTA and CDR2 as FQGNSA. This CDR3 is CASSQRLAGGRETQYF. For the CDR3, the DNA is TGTGCCAGCAGCCAGCGACTCGCGGGGGGGCGGGAGACCCAGTACTTC.

The chain has TRBV7-6 and TRBJ1-4; 7 bases agree with TRBD1. Germline-derived CDR1 and CDR2 are SGHVS and FNYEAQ. V trimming: 5 bases; J trimming: 8 bases; junction bases outside the gene matches: 8. This CDR3 is built from 14 residues. CDR3 nucleotides: TGTGCCAGCAGCCCGACAGGGAACAGAGAAAAACTGTTTTTT. Amino acids: CASSPTGNREKLFF.

This clonotype was recorded at least ten times. The V gene is TRBV7-2, the J gene TRBJ2-5, with a possible D match to TRBD2 (6 bases). This CDR3 contains 14 residues. V shed 4 bases and J shed 1 base, with 10 bases lying between them. Germline-derived CDR1 and CDR2 are SGHTA and FQGNSA. In DNA, the CDR3 is TGTGCCAGCAGCTCGGGACTTACCCAAGAGACCCAGTACTTC. This translates into CASSSGLTQETQYF.